The 15 T cell receptor beta chains presented below share a single source sample, sequenced in a study of cytomegalovirus exposure and HLA in healthy donors (dated by TCRdb to the late 2010s). Library method: the immunoSEQ multiplex PCR assay. For the multiplex PCR, a mixture combining 60 forward primers for TCR Vbeta segments and 13 reverse primers for TCR Jbeta segments was used. Not all clones reach the TCRdb copy of this immuneACCESS table, which keeps in-frame sequences only. Checked studies attribute under half of the gap to unresolved V genes and leave the rest unexplained. The sample table lists more than 90,000 clones, around three quarters of them with a count of one. The ten largest clones represent roughly 8.3% of the sample. Sequenced material: PBMCs. The receptor source for this set is a human donor in good health.

This chain links TRBV6-4 with TRBJ2-3, with 9 nucleotides matching TRBD2. The CDR3 runs to 16 residues. Germline trimming cut 0 bases from V and 2 bases from J; bases unmatched to any gene: 3. CDR1 is MRHNA and CDR2 is SNTAGT in the germline V gene. The CDR3 region is CASSDSERGATDTQYF. The CDR3 DNA reads TGTGCCAGCAGTGACTCTGAGCGGGGGGCCACAGATACGCAGTATTTT.

This clone showed up just a few times. The V call is TRBV2, the J call TRBJ1-5, with TRBD1 matching 9 bases. The germline V gene encodes CDR1 SNHLY and CDR2 FYNNEI. The junction had 5 bases not matched to a gene; V was cut back by 5 bases and J by 6 bases. CDR3 length equals 14 residues. The DNA of the CDR3 is TGTGCCAGCAGTTCCGGGACAGGGATTCAGCCCCAGCATTTT. Its translation: CASSSGTGIQPQHF.

The chain combines TRBV19 with TRBJ1-2, with TRBD1 matching over 8 bases. There are 14 residues in the CDR3. V trimming: 5 bases; J trimming: 8 bases; junction bases outside the gene matches: 10. Germline loops: CDR1 LNHDA, CDR2 SQIVND (reference sequence). The CDR3 DNA is TGTGCCAGTAGTCGGGGACAGGAAATGGTCGGCTACACCTTC. Residues: CASSRGQEMVGYTF.

The J gene is TRBJ2-5, the V gene TRBV5-1; 13 bases agree with TRBD2. The CDR3 extends over 16 amino acids. Germline CDR1 reads SGHRS; CDR2 reads YFSETQ. After removal of 2 bases from V and 4 bases from J, the junction contained 5 bases not matched to a gene. The CDR3 DNA follows: TGCGCCAGCAGCTTCGGAGGGACTAGCGGGGTAGAGACCCAGTACTTC. Its translation is CASSFGGTSGVETQYF.

This clone was picked up one time. The chain is built from TRBV5-1 and TRBJ1-2; possibly TRBD1 for D (6 bases). Germline CDR1 reads SGHRS; CDR2 reads YFSETQ. The CDR3 is made up of 14 amino acids. V was cut by 4 bases and J by 8 bases, with 18 bases left in between. CDR3 DNA sequence: TGCGCCAGCAGCCCCGCATCAGGGGCGCAAGGCTACACCTTC. Protein product: CASSPASGAQGYTF.

The chain links TRBV7-2 to TRBJ2-5; TRBD2 aligns across 7 bases. V was clipped by 2 bases and J by 5 bases; unmatched bases: 5. The CDR3 length is 14 residues. Germline assignment: CDR1 SGHTA and CDR2 FQGNSA. CDR3 loop: CASSLSGVGETQYF. CDR3 nucleotide sequence: TGTGCCAGCAGCTTAAGCGGGGTCGGGGAGACCCAGTACTTC.

The genes are TRBV5-6 and TRBJ2-3, with 13 bases matching TRBD2. Looked up from germline, CDR1 is SGHDT and CDR2 is YYEEEE. The trim removed 2 bases at V and 3 bases at J, leaving 6 bases unmatched. This CDR3 is 17 amino acids long. The CDR3 loop reads CASSLRTSGSLTDTQYF. CDR3 in DNA: TGTGCCAGCAGCTTACGGACTAGCGGGAGTTTAACAGATACGCAGTATTTT.

This sequence joins TRBV5-5 and TRBJ1-5; 9 nucleotides align to TRBD1. Trimming removed 2 bases from V and 6 bases from J; junction bases left unmatched: 9. Germline V lookup: CDR1 SGHKS, CDR2 YYEKEE (reference sequence). This CDR3 has 16 amino acids. For the CDR3, the DNA is TGTGCCAGCAGCTTAATCCCGGGACAGGGCGGTCAGCCCCAGCATTTT. Its protein is CASSLIPGQGGQPQHF.

V gene TRBV6-5 combines with J gene TRBJ1-1, with D perhaps TRBD1 (5 bases). The CDR3 has 14 amino acids. Germline V lookup: CDR1 MNHEY, CDR2 SVGAGI. V was cut by 5 bases and J by 4 bases, with 14 bases left in between. The CDR3 protein is CASSTPWGGTEAFF. The CDR3 nucleotides read TGTGCCAGCAGTACCCCTTGGGGGGGCACTGAAGCTTTCTTT.

V usage is TRBV6-6 and J usage is TRBJ1-2; D is undetermined. The CDR3 has 13 amino acids. Germline V gene data show CDR1 as MNHNY and CDR2 as SVGAGI (reference sequence). V lost 0 bases and J 6 bases, leaving 8 bases between the germline ends. CDR3 bases: TGTGCCAGCAGTTACTCGGGCAGTAATGGCTACACCTTC. Amino acid sequence: CASSYSGSNGYTF.

This clone has a handful of counts. The chain joins TRBV11-1 to TRBJ1-2; 8 nucleotides line up with TRBD1. Germline-derived CDR1 and CDR2 are SGHAT and FQDESV (reference sequence). Unmatched junction bases numbered 3, after V lost 5 bases and J lost 4 bases. The CDR3 length is 13 residues. The CDR3 region is CASSLGTGYGYTF. The CDR3 DNA sequence: TGTGCCAGCAGCCTGGGGACAGGCTATGGCTACACCTTC.

The chain carries TRBV7-9 and TRBJ2-7; 7 bases map to TRBD1. CDR1 SEHNR and CDR2 FQNEAQ come from the germline V gene (reference sequence). The trim removed 3 bases at V and 0 bases at J, leaving 2 bases unmatched. The CDR3 totals 14 residues. The CDR3 DNA reads TGTGCCAGCAGCTTGACAGGGACCTCCTACGAGCAGTACTTC. Protein: CASSLTGTSYEQYF.

Ten or more counts support this clone. The V and J genes are TRBV2 and TRBJ1-2; D is unclear. The V gene lost 7 bases and the J gene lost 0 bases, with 9 bases spanning the gap. The CDR3 is 13 residues long. In germline, CDR1 is SNHLY, CDR2 FYNNEI. Here the CDR3 reads CASIGVSNYGYTF. The CDR3, as DNA: TGTGCCAGCATCGGGGTATCTAACTATGGCTACACCTTC.

This chain uses TRBV18 with TRBJ1-5; possible D gene TRBD1, 5 bases. Germline lookup yields CDR1 KGHSH and CDR2 LQKENI. The CDR3 spans 14 residues. V was trimmed by 0 bases and J by 8 bases, leaving 11 bases between them. CDR3 coding DNA: TGTGCCAGCTCACCACCGGGGAAGGGGAAGCCCCAGCATTTT. It specifies CASSPPGKGKPQHF.

This sequence joins TRBV19 and TRBJ1-2; tentative D call: TRBD1 (6 bases). CDR1 LNHDA and CDR2 SQIVND come from the germline V gene (reference sequence). V dropped 7 bases and J dropped 2 bases, with 26 bases sitting between them. CDR3 length equals 18 residues. The CDR3 is CASTIQSGGGKGNYGYTF. The CDR3 DNA follows: TGTGCCAGTACCATCCAGTCGGGGGGCGGCAAAGGCAACTATGGCTACACCTTC.